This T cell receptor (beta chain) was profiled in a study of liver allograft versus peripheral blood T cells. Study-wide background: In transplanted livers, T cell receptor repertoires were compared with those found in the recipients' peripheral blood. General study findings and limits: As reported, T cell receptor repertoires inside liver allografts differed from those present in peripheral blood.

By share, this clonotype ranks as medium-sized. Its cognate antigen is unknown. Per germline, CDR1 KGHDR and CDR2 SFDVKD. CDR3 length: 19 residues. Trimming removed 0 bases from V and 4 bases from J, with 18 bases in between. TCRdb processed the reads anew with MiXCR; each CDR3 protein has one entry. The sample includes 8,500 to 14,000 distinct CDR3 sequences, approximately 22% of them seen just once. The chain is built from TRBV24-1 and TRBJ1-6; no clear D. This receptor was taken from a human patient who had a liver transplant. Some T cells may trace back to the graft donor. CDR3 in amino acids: CATSDLEHIPRPYNSPLHF. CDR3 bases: TGTGCCACCAGTGATTTGGAACACATACCGCGCCCTTATAATTCACCCCTCCACTTT.